This TCR beta chain was profiled in a study of cytomegalovirus exposure and HLA in healthy donors. About the research overall: An early data release held around 80 million unique TCRs from HLA-typed donors. Study observations and caveats: Overall, under 200 TCR beta chains were annotated as cytomegalovirus-associated. The authors later linked a missense DCLRE1C variant to TCR beta V- and J-gene trimming. Reportedly, HLA-A and HLA-B alleles of most subjects were accurately predicted from TCR beta.

The length of the CDR3 is 14 residues. Germline CDR1 and CDR2: SGHNT and YYREEE (reference sequence). V lost 0 bases and J 5 bases, leaving 9 bases between the germline ends. PCR primers comprised 60 Vbeta and 13 Jbeta primers. Measured with immunoSEQ multiplex PCR; TCRdb has only the in-frame clones, and not every one. The table shows 85,000 to 100,000 clones, with around 79% occurring only once. Comments on this clone: What it binds is not known.

The sequenced material came from PBMCs. The chain is built from TRBV5-4 and TRBJ1-3; D perhaps matches TRBD1 (5 bases). This receptor was identified in a woman between 40 and 55 years old in good health and CMV-seronegative. In DNA form, the CDR3 reads TGTGCCAGCAGCTTGGCGGGGGGAAGAAACACCATATATTTT. This sequence encodes CASSLAGGRNTIYF.